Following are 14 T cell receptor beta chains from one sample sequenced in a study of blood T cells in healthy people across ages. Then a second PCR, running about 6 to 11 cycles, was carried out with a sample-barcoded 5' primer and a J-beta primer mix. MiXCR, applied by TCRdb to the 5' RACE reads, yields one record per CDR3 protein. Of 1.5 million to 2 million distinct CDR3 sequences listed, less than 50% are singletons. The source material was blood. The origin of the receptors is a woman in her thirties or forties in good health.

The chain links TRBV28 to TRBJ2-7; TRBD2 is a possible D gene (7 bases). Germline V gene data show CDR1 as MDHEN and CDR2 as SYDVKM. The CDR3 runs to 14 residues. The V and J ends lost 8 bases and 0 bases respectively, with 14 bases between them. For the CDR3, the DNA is TGTGCCAGCGTCCCGGGGGGCCCCTCCTACGAGCAGTACTTC. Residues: CASVPGGPSYEQYF.

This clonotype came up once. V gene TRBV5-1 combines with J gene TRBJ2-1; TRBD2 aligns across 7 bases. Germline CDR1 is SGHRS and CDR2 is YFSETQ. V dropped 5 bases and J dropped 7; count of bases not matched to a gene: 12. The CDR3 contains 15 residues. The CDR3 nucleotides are TGCGCCAGCAGTCACCTAGCGGTGGGGGGGAATGAGCAGTTCTTC. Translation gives CASSHLAVGGNEQFF.

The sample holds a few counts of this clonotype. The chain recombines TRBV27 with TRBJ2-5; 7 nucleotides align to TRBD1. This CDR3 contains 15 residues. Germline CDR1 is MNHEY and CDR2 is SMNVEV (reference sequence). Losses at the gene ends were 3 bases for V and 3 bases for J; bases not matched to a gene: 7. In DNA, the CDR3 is TGTGCCAGCAGTTTCTCTTCGACAGGGAAAGAGACCCAGTACTTC. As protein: CASSFSSTGKETQYF.

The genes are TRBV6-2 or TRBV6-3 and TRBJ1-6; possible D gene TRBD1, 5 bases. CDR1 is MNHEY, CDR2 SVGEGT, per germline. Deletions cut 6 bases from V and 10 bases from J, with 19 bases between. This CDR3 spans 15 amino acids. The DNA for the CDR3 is TGTGCCAGCAGCGTCCGACAGAGCCCCCCATCACCCCTCCACTTT. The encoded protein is CASSVRQSPPSPLHF.

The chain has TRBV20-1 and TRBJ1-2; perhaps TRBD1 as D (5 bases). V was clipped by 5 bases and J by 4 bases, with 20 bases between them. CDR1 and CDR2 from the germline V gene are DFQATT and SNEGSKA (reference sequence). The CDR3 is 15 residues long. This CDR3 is CSAAPPGTGLYGYTF. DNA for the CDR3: TGCAGTGCTGCGCCTCCCGGGACGGGACTCTATGGCTACACCTTC.

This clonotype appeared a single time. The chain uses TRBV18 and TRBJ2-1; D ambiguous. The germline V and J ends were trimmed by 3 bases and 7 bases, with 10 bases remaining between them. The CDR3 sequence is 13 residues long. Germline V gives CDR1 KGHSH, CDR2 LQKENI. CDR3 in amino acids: CASSPLEPNEQFF. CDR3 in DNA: TGTGCCAGCTCACCGCTCGAGCCAAATGAGCAGTTCTTC.

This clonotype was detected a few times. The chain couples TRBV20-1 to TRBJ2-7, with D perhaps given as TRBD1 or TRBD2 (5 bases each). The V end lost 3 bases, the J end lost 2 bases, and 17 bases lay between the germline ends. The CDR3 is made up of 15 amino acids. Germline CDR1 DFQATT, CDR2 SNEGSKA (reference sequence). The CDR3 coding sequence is TGCAGTGCTAGTCTTCGGGGCCTCGGGGCCTACGAGCAGTACTTC. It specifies CSASLRGLGAYEQYF.

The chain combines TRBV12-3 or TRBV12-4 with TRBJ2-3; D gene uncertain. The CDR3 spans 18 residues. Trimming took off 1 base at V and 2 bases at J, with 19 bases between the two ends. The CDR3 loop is CASSLDPGFLTPTDTQYF. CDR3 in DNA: TGTGCCAGCAGTTTAGATCCGGGCTTCCTAACCCCCACAGATACGCAGTATTTT.

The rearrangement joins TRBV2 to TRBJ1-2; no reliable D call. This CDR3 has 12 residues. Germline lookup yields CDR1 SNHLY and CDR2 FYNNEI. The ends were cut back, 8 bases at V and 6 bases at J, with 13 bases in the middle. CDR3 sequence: CASPDAEHGYTF. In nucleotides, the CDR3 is TGTGCCAGCCCCGATGCGGAACATGGCTACACCTTC. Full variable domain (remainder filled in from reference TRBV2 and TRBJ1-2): EPEVTQTPSHQVTQMGQEVILRCVPISNHLYFYWYRQILGQKVEFLVSFYNNEISEKSEIFDDQFSVERPDGSNFTLKIRSTKLEDSAMYFCASPDAEHGYTFGSGTRLTVV.

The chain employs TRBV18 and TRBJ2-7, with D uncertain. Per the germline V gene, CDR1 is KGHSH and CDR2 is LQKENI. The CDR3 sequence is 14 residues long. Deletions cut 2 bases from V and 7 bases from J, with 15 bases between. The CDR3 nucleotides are TGTGCCAGCTCACCAACTCCGGGCTGGGGTGAGCAGTACTTC. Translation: CASSPTPGWGEQYF. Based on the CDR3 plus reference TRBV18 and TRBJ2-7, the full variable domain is NAGVMQNPRHLVRRRGQEARLRCSPMKGHSHVYWYRQLPEEGLKFMVYLQKENIIDESGMPKERFSAEFPKEGPSILRIQQVVRGDSAAYFCASSPTPGWGEQYFGPGTRLTVT.

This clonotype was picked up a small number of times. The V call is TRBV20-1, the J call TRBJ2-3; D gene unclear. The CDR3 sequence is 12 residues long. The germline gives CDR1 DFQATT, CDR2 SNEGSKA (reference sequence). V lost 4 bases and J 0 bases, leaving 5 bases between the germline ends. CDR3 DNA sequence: TGCAGTGCTACACCAAGCACAGATACGCAGTATTTT. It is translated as CSATPSTDTQYF.

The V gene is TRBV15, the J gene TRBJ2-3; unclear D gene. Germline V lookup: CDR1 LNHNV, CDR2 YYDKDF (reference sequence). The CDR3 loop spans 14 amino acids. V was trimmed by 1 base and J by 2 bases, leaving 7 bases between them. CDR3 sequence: CATSRGGLTDTQYF. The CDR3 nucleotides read TGTGCCACCAGCAGAGGGGGTCTCACAGATACGCAGTATTTT.

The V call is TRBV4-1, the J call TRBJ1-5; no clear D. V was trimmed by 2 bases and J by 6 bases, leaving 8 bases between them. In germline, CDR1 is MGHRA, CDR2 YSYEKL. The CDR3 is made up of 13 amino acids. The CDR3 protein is CASSQSFGQPQHF. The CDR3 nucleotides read TGCGCCAGCAGCCAATCGTTTGGTCAGCCCCAGCATTTT.

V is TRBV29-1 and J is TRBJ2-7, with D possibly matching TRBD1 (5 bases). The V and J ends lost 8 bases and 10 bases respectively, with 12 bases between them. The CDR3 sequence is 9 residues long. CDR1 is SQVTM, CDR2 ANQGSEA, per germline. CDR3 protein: CSTFDSQYF. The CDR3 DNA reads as TGCAGCACCTTTGACAGTCAGTACTTC.